This TCR beta chain came from a study of shared clonotypes between healthy human individuals (TCRdb year 2020). For the wider study: A few men and two women, aged 18 to 49 years, made up the cohort. For each donor, CD4 naive and CD4 memory were each given three plates, CD8 naive was given two plates, and CD8 memory was given one plate. The study deeply sequenced blood TCR repertoires of about 5 healthy adults to estimate repertoire size and the extent of clonotype sharing between individuals. To increase sequencing depth and limit assay-specific biases, different laboratories used diverse techniques to prepare libraries and sequence TCR repertoires. Between about 0.94 and 8.9 billion PBMCs per donor were obtained by leukapheresis. General study outcomes and caveats: The genetic and exposure-history diversity represented was limited by the small number of donors. When a handful of donors were compared, the shared fraction of clonotypes was 5% to 6.5% for naive CD4, around 3.5% for naive CD8, more than 2% for memory CD4, and 0.35% to 0.5% for memory CD8. Compared with non-shared clonotypes, the clonotypes found in all four sorted-subset donors had higher generation probabilities. Even with the large sequencing depth, rarefaction of the sorted-subset datasets indicated that sequencing was incomplete. Naive subsets generally had larger estimated clonotype richness than memory subsets. Sampling was limited to blood, and TCR repertoires in tissue likely differ from TCR repertoires in blood. Pairwise subsampling indicated that sequencing depth was expected to affect the degree of clonotype sharing among donors.

Healthy HIV-negative adults with no recently reported acute infections or vaccinations were included as donors. Only Caucasian adults living in Nashville, Tennessee, USA were represented among the donors. CD4+ T cells were enriched through magnetic negative selection, after which naive cells were positively selected on CD45RA and the remaining negative fraction served as the memory subset. After blood collection by leukapheresis, PBMCs were isolated using Ficoll-Histopaque density gradient centrifugation and then cryopreserved in the vapor phase of liquid nitrogen. Purity and quantity of every magnetically sorted T cell population were checked by analytical flow cytometry. Genomic DNA was isolated from each sorted fraction and quantified by UV absorbance on a Nanodrop 2000c. In the germline V gene, CDR1 corresponds to MDHEN and CDR2 to SYDVKM. Its CDR3 holds 15 amino acids, cysteine through phenylalanine. The only DNA kept is the CDR3, 45 bases in frame from the first base. A distance of 14 bases separates the germline ends of V and J, which lose 7 bases and 4 bases respectively.

Note on this clone: The antigen it recognizes is unknown. No base quality values were provided; no much bigger clone lies one nucleotide off.

Using the deep immunoSEQ assay, multiplex PCR amplified TCR CDR3 regions from genomic DNA. Genomic DNA extracted from each cell subset was distributed evenly over all wells of several immunoSEQ 96-well plates, and each plate served as one replicate. For sorted subsets, approximately 190 ng genomic DNA, equal to tens of thousands of T cell genomes, was loaded into each replicate PCR. Purified libraries were quantified with a Qubit 3.0 fluorometer, sized on a Bioanalyzer 2100, and re-quantified with the KAPA Library Quantification kit. A separate single-read 150-cycle Illumina NextSeq 550 flow cell was used to sequence each immunoSEQ 96-well plate. On the authors' methods: Because only junctional sequences without quality scores were contained in the immunoSEQ output, filtering matching that applied to full-length reads could not be performed. Sequences were annotated with PyIR, a Python wrapper for IgBLAST v1.9, using IMGT germline references to assign V/J genes and CDR3. Any read was removed if the V/J assignment was weak (E-value above 1e-6), the CDR3 was missing, or the read contained stop codons, out-of-frame junctions, or ambiguous translated residues. V3J clonotypes were defined as sequences sharing the same inferred V gene, J gene, and CDR3 amino acid sequence. The percentage overlap between two repertoires was calculated by dividing the number of shared unique clonotypes by the size of the smaller repertoire. RTK rarefaction, the Chao1 estimator, and Recon v2.1 estimates of unobserved clonotypes were used to assess repertoire richness. For all TCRbeta clonotypes obtained by the gDNA method from a handful of donors, generation probabilities were computed with OLGA. TCRdb carries this immuneACCESS record with in-frame sequences only. Its versions omit some clonotypes, under half of them owing to an unresolved V gene in the studies checked, with the rest unexplained. V and J calls and clone size are those listed in that table; D and trimming were worked out from the DNA. In all, the sample holds around 2.5 million clones, and 93% of those were seen once. 0.36% of the sample is held by the ten biggest clonotypes.

The sequence was collected from a man between 18 and 35 years old in good health. Some clones in this sample may be carry-over from other donors' samples. The rearranged segments are TRBV28 and TRBJ2-6; matching of 6 bases hints at TRBD1 as the D gene. Material: naive CD4+ T cells from PBMCs. This specimen's cell subset or site label, per the study, means: CD45RA+ positively selected. The sequenced DNA: TGTGCCAGCAACGAAGGGGGTTCCGGGGCCAACGTCCTGACTTTC. Its translation is CASNEGGSGANVLTF.